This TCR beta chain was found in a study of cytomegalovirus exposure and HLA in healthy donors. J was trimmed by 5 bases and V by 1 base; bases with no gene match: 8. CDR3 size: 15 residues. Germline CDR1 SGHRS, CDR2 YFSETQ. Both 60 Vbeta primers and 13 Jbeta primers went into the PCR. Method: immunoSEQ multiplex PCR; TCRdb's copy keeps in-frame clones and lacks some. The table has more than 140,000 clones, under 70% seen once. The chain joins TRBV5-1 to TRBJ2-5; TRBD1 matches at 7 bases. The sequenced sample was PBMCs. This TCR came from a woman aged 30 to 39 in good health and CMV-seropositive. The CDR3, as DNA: TGCGCCAGCAGCTTGACCAGGGTCAGGGGGGAGACCCAGTACTTC. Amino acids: CASSLTRVRGETQYF.